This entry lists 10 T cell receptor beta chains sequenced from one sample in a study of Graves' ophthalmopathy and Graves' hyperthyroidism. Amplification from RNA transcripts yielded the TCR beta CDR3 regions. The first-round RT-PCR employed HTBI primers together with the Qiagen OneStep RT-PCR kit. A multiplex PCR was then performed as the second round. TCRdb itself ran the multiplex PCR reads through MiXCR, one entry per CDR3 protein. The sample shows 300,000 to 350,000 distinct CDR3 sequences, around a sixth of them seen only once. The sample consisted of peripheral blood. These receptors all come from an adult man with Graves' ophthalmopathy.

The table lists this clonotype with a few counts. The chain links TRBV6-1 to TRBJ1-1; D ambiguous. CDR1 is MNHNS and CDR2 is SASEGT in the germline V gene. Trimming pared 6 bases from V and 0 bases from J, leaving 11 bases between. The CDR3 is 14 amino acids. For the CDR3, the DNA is TGTGCCAGCAGGCAGGTTAATATGAACACTGAAGCTTTCTTT. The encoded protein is CASRQVNMNTEAFF.

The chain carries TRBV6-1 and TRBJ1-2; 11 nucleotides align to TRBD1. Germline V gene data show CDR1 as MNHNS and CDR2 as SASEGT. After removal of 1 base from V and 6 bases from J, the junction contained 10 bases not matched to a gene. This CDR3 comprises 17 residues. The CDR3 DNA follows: TGTGCCAGCAGTGAAGTCTCGCGGGACAGGGGGACGGATGGCTACACCTTC. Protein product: CASSEVSRDRGTDGYTF.

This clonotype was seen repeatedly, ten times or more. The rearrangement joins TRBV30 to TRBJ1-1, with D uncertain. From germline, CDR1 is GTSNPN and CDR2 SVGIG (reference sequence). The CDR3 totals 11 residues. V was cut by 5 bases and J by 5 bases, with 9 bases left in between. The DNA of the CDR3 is TGTGCCTGGGGACGGATAACTGAAGCTTTCTTT. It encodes CAWGRITEAFF. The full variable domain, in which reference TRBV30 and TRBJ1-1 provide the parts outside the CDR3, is SQTIHQWPATLVQPVGSPLSLECTVEGTSNPNLYWYRQAAGRGLQLLFYSVGIGQISSEVPQNLSASRPQDRQFILSSKKLLLSDSGFYLCAWGRITEAFFGQGTRLTVV.

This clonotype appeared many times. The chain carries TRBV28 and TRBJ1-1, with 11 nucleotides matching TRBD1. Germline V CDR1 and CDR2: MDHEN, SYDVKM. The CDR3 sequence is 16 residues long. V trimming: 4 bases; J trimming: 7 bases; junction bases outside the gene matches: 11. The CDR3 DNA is TGTGCCAGCAGTTCGTCGGGGACAGGGGGAGCGGGTGAAGCTTTCTTT. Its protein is CASSSSGTGGAGEAFF.

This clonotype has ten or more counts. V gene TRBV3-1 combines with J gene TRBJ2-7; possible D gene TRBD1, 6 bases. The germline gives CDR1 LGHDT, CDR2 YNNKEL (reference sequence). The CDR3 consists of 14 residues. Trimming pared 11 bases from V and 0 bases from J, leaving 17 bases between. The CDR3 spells CAVGSTGISYEQYF. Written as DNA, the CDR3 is TGTGCCGTCGGATCTACAGGGATCTCCTACGAGCAGTACTTC.

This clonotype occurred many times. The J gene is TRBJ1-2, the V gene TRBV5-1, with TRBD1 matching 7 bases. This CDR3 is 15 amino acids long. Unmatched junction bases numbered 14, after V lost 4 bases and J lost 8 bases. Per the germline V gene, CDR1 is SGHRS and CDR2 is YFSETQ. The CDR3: CASSPTTNDRDGYTF. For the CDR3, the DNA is TGCGCCAGCAGCCCTACGACGAATGACAGGGACGGCTACACCTTC. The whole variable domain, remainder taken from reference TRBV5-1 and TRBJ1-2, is KAGVTQTPRYLIKTRGQQVTLSCSPISGHRSVSWYQQTPGQGLQFLFEYFSETQRNKGNFPGRFSGRQFSNSRSEMNVSTLELGDSALYLCASSPTTNDRDGYTFGSGTRLTVV.

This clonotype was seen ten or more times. The CDR3 region is CASSLHAPVNSNQPQHF. The CDR3 DNA sequence: TGCGCCAGCAGCCTACATGCCCCCGTCAATAGCAATCAGCCCCAGCATTTT. This chain joins TRBV4-1 and TRBJ1-5; D uncertain. The V and J ends lost 4 bases and 0 bases respectively, with 16 bases between them. CDR3 length: 17 residues. Germline CDR1 and CDR2: MGHRA and YSYEKL.

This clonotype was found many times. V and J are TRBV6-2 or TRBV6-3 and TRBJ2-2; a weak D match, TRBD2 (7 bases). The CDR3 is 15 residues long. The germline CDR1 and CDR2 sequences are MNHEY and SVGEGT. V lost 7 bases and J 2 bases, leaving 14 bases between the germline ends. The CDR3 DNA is TGTGCCAGCATATCTGGGGGGGCTAACACCGGGGAGCTGTTTTTT. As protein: CASISGGANTGELFF.

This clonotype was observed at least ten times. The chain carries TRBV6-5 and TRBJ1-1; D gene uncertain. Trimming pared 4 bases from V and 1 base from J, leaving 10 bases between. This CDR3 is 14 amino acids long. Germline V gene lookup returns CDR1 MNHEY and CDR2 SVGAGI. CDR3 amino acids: CASSSGGSNTEAFF. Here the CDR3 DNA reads TGTGCCAGCAGTTCTGGAGGGTCGAACACTGAAGCTTTCTTT.

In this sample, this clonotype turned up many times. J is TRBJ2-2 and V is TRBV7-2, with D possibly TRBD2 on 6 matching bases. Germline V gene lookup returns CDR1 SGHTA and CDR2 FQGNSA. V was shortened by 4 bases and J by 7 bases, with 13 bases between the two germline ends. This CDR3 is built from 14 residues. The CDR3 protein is CASSSAVGGGELFF. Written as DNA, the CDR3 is TGTGCCAGCAGCTCCGCTGTGGGGGGCGGGGAGCTGTTTTTT.